The clone carrying this T cell receptor beta chain came up a few times. The record originates from a study of blood T cell repertoires in COVID-19. Study information: Sites across the United States, Italy and Spain contributed samples from acute and convalescent COVID-19. Sources were T cells, B-cell-depleted T cells, or PBMCs; the material itself was cDNA or gDNA.

Authors' analysis steps: By means of reference gene primer amplification, nucleated cell counts were estimated. Repertoires were generated with immunoSEQ multiplex PCR, while TCRdb's copy carries only in-frame clones and drops some. V and J calls and clone size follow that table, whereas D and trimming were derived from the DNA. The sample holds 30,000 to 45,000 clones, roughly 89% seen once. V gave up 0 bases and J gave up 5 bases, with 11 bases separating them. Per germline, CDR1 LNHDA and CDR2 SQIVND (reference sequence). This CDR3 has 15 residues. The source material was peripheral blood. The rearrangement uses TRBV19 and TRBJ1-5; D is unclear. The receptor was derived from a human donor in a cohort sampled during active COVID-19. The CDR3 coding sequence is TGTGCCAGTAGTATAGATTTTAGAGGGTATCAGCCCCAGCATTTT. Residues: CASSIDFRGYQPQHF.